The next 2 T cell receptor beta chains were all read from a single sample in a study of blood T cell repertoires in COVID-19. Profiled with immunoSEQ multiplex PCR; TCRdb holds only in-frame clones, not every one. The sample holds 200,000 to 300,000 clones, around 88% seen once. The sequenced sample consisted of PBMCs or T cells enriched from blood (not recorded which). The receptor source for this set is a middle-aged woman with acute COVID-19.

The chain carries TRBV15 and TRBJ1-2, with 7 bases lining up with TRBD1. V lost 2 bases and J lost 2; bases outside the gene matches: 14. This CDR3 has 18 amino acids. Germline V lookup: CDR1 LNHNV, CDR2 YYDKDF (reference sequence). The CDR3 DNA reads as TGTGCCACCAGCAGACTGGGACAGACTCATATCACCAACTATGGCTACACCTTC. Its protein product is CATSRLGQTHITNYGYTF.

This clone was found a few times. This rearrangement joins TRBV3-1 (or the pseudogene TRBV3-2) to TRBJ2-1; D is uncertain. The CDR3 totals 15 residues. The V end lost 0 bases, the J end lost 3 bases, and 9 bases lay between the germline ends. Germline V gives CDR1 LGHDT, CDR2 YNNKEL (reference sequence). This CDR3 is CASSQDSSLYNEQFF. The CDR3 nucleotides read TGTGCCAGCAGCCAAGATAGTTCACTCTACAATGAGCAGTTCTTC.